One sample yielded the 9 T cell receptor beta chains listed below, sequenced in a study of T cells in Graves' hyperthyroidism and ophthalmopathy (dated by TCRdb to 2018 to 2020). Libraries were prepared through multiplex PCR. Sequencer: Illumina HiSeq 2000. The TCR beta CDR3 regions were amplified from RNA transcripts. The TCR CDR3 was subjected to a first round of RT-PCR using the HTBI primer set and the Qiagen OneStep RT-PCR kit. TCRdb's own reprocessing of the public reads used fastp at Q25 and MiXCR and kept productive beta chains. Duplicate CDR3 protein sequences are folded into a single record with the most common DNA and genes. The sample yields around 700,000 distinct CDR3 sequences; under 20% were counted once. The ten largest account for over 15% of the sample. Sequenced input: blood. The origin of the receptors is a woman aged 50 to 60 with Graves' hyperthyroidism that later progressed to Graves' ophthalmopathy.

The rearrangement joins TRBV6-5 to TRBJ1-6, with a tentative D call TRBD1 (5 bases). Trimming removed 2 bases at V and 5 bases at J, with 10 bases between. CDR3 length: 15 residues. From germline, CDR1 is MNHEY and CDR2 SVGAGI. The CDR3 protein is CASSYGPQDNSPLHF. CDR3 DNA sequence: TGTGCCAGCAGTTACGGTCCACAGGATAATTCACCCCTCCACTTT.

The chain links TRBV6-1 to TRBJ2-2, with TRBD1 matching over 7 bases. With V trimmed by 5 bases and J by 0 bases, 6 bases remained unmatched. The V gene's germline CDR1 is MNHNS and CDR2 SASEGT. The CDR3 consists of 16 residues. CDR3 bases: TGTGCCAGCAGTAGACAGGGAGCCGCGAACACCGGGGAGCTGTTTTTT. Protein product: CASSRQGAANTGELFF.

This clonotype was picked up many times. The chain couples TRBV20-1 to TRBJ1-1; D gene ambiguous. With 3 bases removed from V and 1 base from J, the gap between germline ends came to 9 bases. There are 13 residues in the CDR3. Germline V gene data show CDR1 as DFQATT and CDR2 as SNEGSKA (reference sequence). CDR3 sequence (DNA): TGCAGTGCTAGTCCGGACTCGAACACTGAAGCTTTCTTT. Translation: CSASPDSNTEAFF.

This chain uses TRBV27 with TRBJ2-3, with D possibly being TRBD2 (5 bases). V dropped 7 bases and J dropped 7 bases, with 12 bases sitting between them. CDR1 MNHEY and CDR2 SMNVEV come from the germline V gene (reference sequence). The CDR3 runs to 12 residues. Written as DNA, the CDR3 is TGTGCCAGCAAACCCCCCGGGAATACGCAGTATTTT. Amino acids: CASKPPGNTQYF.

V is TRBV7-2 and J is TRBJ1-1, with D perhaps matching TRBD1 (5 bases). Trimming cost V 1 base and J 7 bases, with 13 bases left between them. This CDR3 comprises 14 residues. CDR1 is SGHTA and CDR2 is FQGNSA in the germline V gene. CDR3 DNA: TGTGCCAGCAGCTTAGATGGGGACGGGAATGAAGCTTTCTTT. Its protein is CASSLDGDGNEAFF.

The chain is built from TRBV2 and TRBJ1-1; possibly TRBD1 for D (5 bases). This CDR3 has 15 residues. Trimming cost V 8 bases and J 4 bases, with 20 bases left between them. CDR1 and CDR2 from the germline V gene are SNHLY and FYNNEI. The DNA of the CDR3 is TGTGCCAGCCAGGGAAGGGCAGGCCGGAGCACTGAAGCTTTCTTT. It specifies CASQGRAGRSTEAFF.

The chain combines TRBV7-9 with TRBJ1-1; 8 nucleotides agree with TRBD1. V lost 1 base, J lost 4 bases, and 5 bases stayed unmatched. The CDR3 consists of 15 residues. CDR1 and CDR2 from the germline V gene are SEHNR and FQNEAQ (reference sequence). The CDR3 reads CASSLVQGAITEAFF. CDR3 bases: TGTGCCAGCAGCTTAGTCCAGGGGGCTATCACTGAAGCTTTCTTT.

This clonotype was detected ten times or more. This rearrangement joins TRBV11-2 to TRBJ2-3; D unresolved. The germline V and J ends were trimmed by 5 bases and 0 bases, with 9 bases remaining between them. The CDR3 loop spans 14 amino acids. CDR1 SGHAT and CDR2 FQNNGV come from the germline V gene. In DNA, the CDR3 is TGTGCCAGCAGCCTACAGTCGAGCACAGATACGCAGTATTTT. Translated, it gives CASSLQSSTDTQYF.

In this sample, this clonotype turned up a few times. The chain couples TRBV15 to TRBJ1-1, with a possible D match to TRBD1 (5 bases). This CDR3 is 13 amino acids long. The germline V and J ends were trimmed by 5 bases and 3 bases, with 10 bases remaining between them. Germline V gene sequence: CDR1 LNHNV, CDR2 YYDKDF (reference sequence). The CDR3 DNA reads TGTGCCACCAGCCAGGGCCCCTACACTGAAGCTTTCTTT. Its protein is CATSQGPYTEAFF. Full variable domain (outside the CDR3, taken from reference TRBV15 and TRBJ1-1): DAMVIQNPRYQVTQFGKPVTLSCSQTLNHNVMYWYQQKSSQAPKLLFHYYDKDFNNEADTPDNFQSRRPNTSFCFLDIRSPGLGDTAMYLCATSQGPYTEAFFGQGTRLTVV.